This T cell receptor (beta chain) was recovered during a study of cytomegalovirus exposure and HLA in healthy donors. Study results and caveats: Reportedly, diagnosis of cytomegalovirus status by the classifier showed high specificity and sensitivity. In a later analysis, the majority of CMV-associated beta chains seemingly showed HLA restriction.

Worth noting for this clone: The antigen is undetermined.

At the time of sampling, donors were nominally healthy, though unrecorded immune exposures were likely. 13 Jbeta primers and 60 Vbeta primers were used for the PCR. This table comes from immunoSEQ multiplex PCR, and its TCRdb copy is limited to in-frame clones, with some not included. The sample includes some 170,000 clones, under 9.5% of them seen just once. The trim removed 3 bases at V and 1 base at J, leaving 0 bases unmatched. The CDR3 runs 14 residues. CDR1 is LNHNV and CDR2 is YYDKDF in the germline V gene (reference sequence). This sequence originates from a woman aged 25 to 45 in good health and CMV-seropositive. The rearrangement joins TRBV15 to TRBJ2-7; the match to TRBD1 covers 10 bases. Sequencing was carried out using PBMCs. CDR3 coding DNA: TGTGCCACCAGCAGGGACAGGGGGTCCTACGAGCAGTACTTC. Amino acid sequence: CATSRDRGSYEQYF.